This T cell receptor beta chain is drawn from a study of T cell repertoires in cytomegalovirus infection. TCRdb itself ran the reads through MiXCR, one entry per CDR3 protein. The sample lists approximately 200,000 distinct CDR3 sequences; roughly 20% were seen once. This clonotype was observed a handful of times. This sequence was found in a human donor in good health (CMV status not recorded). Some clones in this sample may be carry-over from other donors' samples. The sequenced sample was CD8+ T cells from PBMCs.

The CDR3 sequence is CASSVTASEGETQYF. As DNA, the CDR3 is TGTGCCAGCAGTGTCACGGCTTCCGAGGGGGAGACCCAGTACTTC. This sequence joins TRBV27 and TRBJ2-5; D possibly uses TRBD1 or TRBD2 (5 bases each). The germline V gene has CDR1 MNHEY and CDR2 SMNVEV (reference sequence). This CDR3 contains 15 residues. Trimming removed 5 bases at V and 5 bases at J, with 18 bases between.